The clone carrying this TCR beta chain has more than one count but fewer than ten. The antigen remains undetermined. With the Oncomine TCR Beta short-read assay, DNA from cultured CD4+ T cells was sequenced. One entry per CDR3 protein results from TCRdb running MiXCR on the PCR reads. The sample shows around 18,000 distinct CDR3 sequences, around half of them seen only once. These data are taken from a study of vaccination and CD4 T cells after COVID-19. Overall study context: The post-COVID samples were taken a median approximately 100 days after diagnosis, anywhere from 35 to 161.

This CDR3 contains 18 residues. Germline V gene data show CDR1 as DFQATT and CDR2 as SNEGSKA (reference sequence). V lost 2 bases and J lost 2; bases outside the gene matches: 14. The treatment: approximately 10-day PBMC culture with coronavirus spike peptide pools or control peptides (ViraFEST assay). Having spent 10 days in culture, CD4+ T cells were then isolated by negative selection. The starting material was CD4+ T cells from blood, cultured in vitro, obtained before SARS-CoV-2 vaccination. The TCR sequence derives from a human donor who had recovered from COVID-19. V and J are TRBV20-1 and TRBJ2-3; the match to TRBD2 covers 9 bases. This CDR3 reads CSARYGTAASGITDTQYF. In DNA form, the CDR3 reads TGCAGTGCTAGATACGGGACCGCGGCTAGCGGGATCACAGATACGCAGTATTTT.